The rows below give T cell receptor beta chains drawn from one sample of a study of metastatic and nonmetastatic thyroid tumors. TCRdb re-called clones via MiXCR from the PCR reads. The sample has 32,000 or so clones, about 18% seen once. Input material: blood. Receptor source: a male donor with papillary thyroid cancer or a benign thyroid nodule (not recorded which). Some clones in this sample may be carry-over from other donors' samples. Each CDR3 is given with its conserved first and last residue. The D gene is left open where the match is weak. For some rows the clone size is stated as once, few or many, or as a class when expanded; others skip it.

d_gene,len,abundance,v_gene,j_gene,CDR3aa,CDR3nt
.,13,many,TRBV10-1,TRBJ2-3,CASSESITDTQYF,TGCGCCAGCAGTGAGTCGATCACAGATACGCAGTATTTT
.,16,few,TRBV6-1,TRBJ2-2,CASSGIRDTRTGELFF,TGTGCCAGCAGTGGGATCCGGGACACCCGGACCGGGGAGCTGTTTTTT
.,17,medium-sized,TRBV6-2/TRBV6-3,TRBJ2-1,CASSYGKLRGTSNEQFF,TGTGCCAGCAGTTACGGAAAGCTACGCGGGACTTCCAATGAGCAGTTCTTC
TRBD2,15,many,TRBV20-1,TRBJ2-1,CSAPGGLAAYNEQFF,TGCAGTGCCCCCGGGGGACTAGCGGCTTACAATGAGCAGTTCTTC
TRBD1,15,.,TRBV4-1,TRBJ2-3,CASSGPGQGPDTQYF,TGCGCCAGCAGCGGACCGGGACAGGGCCCAGATACGCAGTATTTT
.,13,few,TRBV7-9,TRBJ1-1,CASSLAQGTEAFF,TGTGCCAGCAGCTTAGCCCAGGGCACTGAAGCTTTCTTT
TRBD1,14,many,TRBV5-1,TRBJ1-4,CASSTRTGGEKLFF,TGCGCCAGCAGCACCCGGACAGGGGGTGAAAAACTGTTTTTT
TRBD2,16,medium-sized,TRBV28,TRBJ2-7,CAKGAGGLAGVYEQYF,TGTGCCAAAGGAGCGGGGGGGTTAGCGGGAGTATACGAGCAGTACTTC
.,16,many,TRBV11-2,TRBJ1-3,CASSPRWGLSGNTIYF,TGTGCCAGCAGCCCTCGTTGGGGGCTCTCTGGAAACACCATATATTTT
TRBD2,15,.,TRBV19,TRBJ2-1,CASSRLADTYNEQFF,TGTGCCAGTAGTAGGCTAGCGGACACCTACAATGAGCAGTTCTTC
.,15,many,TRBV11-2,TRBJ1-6,CASSLVGFQDSPLHF,TGTGCCAGCAGCTTAGTAGGGTTTCAGGATTCACCCCTCCACTTT
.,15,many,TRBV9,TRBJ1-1,CASSVSDSLNTEAFF,TGTGCCAGCAGCGTATCGGACAGTCTGAACACTGAAGCTTTCTTT
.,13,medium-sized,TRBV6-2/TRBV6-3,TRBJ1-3,CASSKGFGNTIYF,TGTGCCAGTTCGAAGGGGTTCGGAAACACCATATATTTT
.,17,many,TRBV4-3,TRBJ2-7,CASSQEIPGAISYEQYF,TGCGCCAGCAGCCAAGAAATTCCAGGGGCGATATCCTACGAGCAGTACTTC
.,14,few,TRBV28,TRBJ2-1,CASKETPPYNEQFF,TGTGCCAGCAAGGAGACACCCCCCTACAATGAGCAGTTCTTC
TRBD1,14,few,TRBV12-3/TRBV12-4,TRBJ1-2,CASSLIQGARGYTF,TGTGCCAGCAGTTTAATTCAGGGGGCGCGAGGCTACACCTTC
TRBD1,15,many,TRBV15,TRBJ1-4,CATSRGTGGNEKLFF,TGTGCCACCAGCAGGGGGACAGGGGGTAATGAAAAACTGTTTTTT
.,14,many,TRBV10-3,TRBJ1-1,CAISAQGTNTEAFF,TGTGCCATCAGTGCGCAGGGGACCAACACTGAAGCTTTCTTT
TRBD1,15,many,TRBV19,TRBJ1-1,CASSTGQGGITEAFF,TGTGCCAGTAGTACGGGACAGGGGGGGATCACTGAAGCTTTCTTT
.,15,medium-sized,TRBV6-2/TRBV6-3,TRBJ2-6,CASSYSSSGANVLTF,TGTGCCAGCAGTTACTCCAGCTCTGGGGCCAACGTCCTGACTTTC
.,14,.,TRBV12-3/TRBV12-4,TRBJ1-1,CASCIAGAGTEAFF,TGTGCCAGCTGTATTGCGGGGGCGGGAACTGAAGCTTTCTTT
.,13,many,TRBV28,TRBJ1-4,CASSLLLPEKLFF,TGTGCCAGCAGTTTACTCCTCCCTGAAAAACTGTTTTTT
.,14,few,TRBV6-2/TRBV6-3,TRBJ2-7,CASTPAARSYEQYF,TGTGCCAGCACCCCGGCAGCGCGCTCCTACGAGCAGTACTTC
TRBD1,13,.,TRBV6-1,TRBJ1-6,CASLTGDNSPLHF,TGTGCCAGCCTGACAGGGGATAATTCACCCCTCCACTTT
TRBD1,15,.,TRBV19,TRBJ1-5,CASSDGQGRYQPQHF,TGTGCCAGTAGTGACGGACAGGGTCGGTATCAGCCCCAGCATTTT
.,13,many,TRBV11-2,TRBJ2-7,CASSLGLTYEQYF,TGTGCCAGCAGCTTAGGCTTAACCTACGAGCAGTACTTC
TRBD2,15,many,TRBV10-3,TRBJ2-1,CAISLTSGSYNEQFF,TGTGCCATCAGCCTGACTAGCGGGTCTTACAATGAGCAGTTCTTC
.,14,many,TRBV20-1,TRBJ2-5,CSATRGRGSETQYF,TGCAGTGCCACCAGGGGCAGGGGTTCCGAGACCCAGTACTTC
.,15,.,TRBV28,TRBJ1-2,CASRREDGANYGYTF,TGTGCCAGCAGGCGGGAGGATGGAGCTAACTATGGCTACACCTTC
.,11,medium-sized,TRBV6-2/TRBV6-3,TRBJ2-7,CASGDRTEQYF,TGTGCCAGCGGCGACCGGACGGAGCAGTACTTC
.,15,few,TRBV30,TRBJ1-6,CARSVVGGQRSPLHF,TGTGCCCGGAGTGTAGTAGGGGGGCAGAGATCACCCCTCCACTTT
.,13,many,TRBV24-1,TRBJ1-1,CATSDRTNTEAFF,TGTGCCACCAGTGATCGAACCAACACTGAAGCTTTCTTT
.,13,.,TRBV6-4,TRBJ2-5,CASSDLPGETQYF,TGTGCCAGCAGTGACCTACCTGGGGAGACCCAGTACTTC
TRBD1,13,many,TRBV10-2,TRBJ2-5,CASSDRGRETQYF,TGCGCCAGCAGTGACAGGGGGCGAGAGACCCAGTACTTC
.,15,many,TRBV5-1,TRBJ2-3,CASSQQPTSTDTQYF,TGCGCCAGCAGCCAGCAGCCGACTAGCACAGATACGCAGTATTTT
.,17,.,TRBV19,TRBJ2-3,CASNGGTAALSTDTQYF,TGTGCCAGTAACGGAGGGACCGCGGCCTTATCCACAGATACGCAGTATTTT
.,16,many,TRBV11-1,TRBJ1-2,CASSLGVGGPNYGYTF,TGTGCCAGCAGCTTAGGCGTTGGGGGACCTAACTATGGCTACACCTTC
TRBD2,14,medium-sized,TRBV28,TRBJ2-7,CASSFASGIYEQYF,TGTGCCAGCAGTTTTGCTAGCGGGATTTACGAGCAGTACTTC
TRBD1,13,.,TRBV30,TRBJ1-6,CACRDRPNSPLHF,TGTGCCTGCCGGGACAGACCGAATTCACCCCTCCACTTT
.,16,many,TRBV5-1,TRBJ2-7,CASSANTGTGNYEQYF,TGCGCCAGCAGCGCTAATACCGGGACGGGAAACTACGAGCAGTACTTC
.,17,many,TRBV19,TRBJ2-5,CASSILGSAAVEETQYF,TGTGCCAGTAGTATCCTTGGGAGCGCCGCCGTTGAAGAGACCCAGTACTTC
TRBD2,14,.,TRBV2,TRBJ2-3,CASKLAGGGYTQYF,TGTGCCAGCAAACTAGCGGGAGGGGGGTATACGCAGTATTTT
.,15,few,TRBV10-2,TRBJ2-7,CASSDPARDRTEHYF,TGCGCCAGCAGTGATCCGGCCCGAGACAGGACCGAGCACTACTTC
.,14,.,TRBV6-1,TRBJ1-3,CASSEWEFGNTIYF,TGTGCCAGCAGTGAATGGGAATTCGGAAACACCATATATTTT
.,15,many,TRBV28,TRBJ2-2,CASSFTTANTGELFF,TGTGCCAGCAGTTTTACAACTGCGAACACCGGGGAGCTGTTTTTT
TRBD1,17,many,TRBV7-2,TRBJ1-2,CASSPGTGRGGNYGYTF,TGTGCCAGCAGCCCAGGGACAGGGAGAGGGGGGAACTATGGCTACACCTTC
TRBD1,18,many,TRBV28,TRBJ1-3,CASSLLTDRGSGGNTIYF,TGTGCCAGCAGTTTACTCACCGACAGGGGATCAGGAGGAAACACCATATATTTT
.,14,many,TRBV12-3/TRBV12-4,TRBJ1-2,CASRRGRRNYGYTF,TGTGCCAGCCGCCGAGGTAGGAGGAACTATGGCTACACCTTC
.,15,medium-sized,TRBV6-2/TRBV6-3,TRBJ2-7,CASTLGALPSYEQYF,TGTGCCAGCACCTTGGGAGCCTTACCCTCCTACGAGCAGTACTTC
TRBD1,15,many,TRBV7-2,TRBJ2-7,CASSAGTGGMYEQYF,TGTGCCAGCAGCGCCGGGACAGGGGGCATGTACGAGCAGTACTTC
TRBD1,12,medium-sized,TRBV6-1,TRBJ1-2,CASSGQGFGYTF,TGTGCCAGCAGTGGACAGGGGTTTGGCTACACCTTC
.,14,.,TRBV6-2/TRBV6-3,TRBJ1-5,CACSSTDFNQPKNF,TGTGCCTGCAGTTCGACAGACTTCAATCAGCCCAAGAATTTT
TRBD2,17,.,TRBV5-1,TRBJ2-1,CASQWTSGSSLGNEQFF,TGCGCCAGCCAATGGACTAGCGGGAGCTCGCTGGGGAATGAGCAGTTCTTC
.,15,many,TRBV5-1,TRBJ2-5,CASSLGLIPGKTQYF,TGCGCCAGCAGCTTGGGACTGATCCCCGGAAAGACCCAGTACTTC